This T cell receptor (beta chain) was observed in a study of persistence of HIV-infected CD4 T cells. About this clone itself: Antigen unknown.

Overlapping HIV-1 Gag 15-mer peptides at 0.85 to 1 ug per peptide per mL were used. CD40L-negative CD69-negative CD45RO-high memory CD4+ T cells were sorted as populations depleted of antigen-responding cells. Germline V gene lookup returns CDR1 SGDLS and CDR2 YYNGEE. Trimming took 0 bases from V and 0 from J, leaving 10 bases between them. The CDR3 consists of 15 residues. Study-level results: TCR analyses could not target the rare provirus-carrying CMV-responding cells.

This was the immunoSEQ version 4 assay in survey mode. Sequenced by immunoSEQ multiplex PCR; TCRdb stores in-frame clones only, minus some. The data show approximately 65,000 clones, 70% to 75% seen once. The sequencing here drew on CD4+ T cells sorted from PBMCs after approximately 18-hour stimulation, taken from a patient who received antiretroviral therapy. The receptor was isolated from an adult man with HIV who was CMV-seropositive. This sequence joins TRBV9 and TRBJ2-7, with D possibly being TRBD2 (5 bases). CDR3 coding DNA: TGTGCCAGCAGCGTAGGCAGCGGTTACTCCTACGAGCAGTACTTC. This sequence encodes CASSVGSGYSYEQYF. Full variable domain (missing parts from reference TRBV9 and TRBJ2-7): DSGVTQTPKHLITATGQRVTLRCSPRSGDLSVYWYQQSLDQGLQFLIQYYNGEERAKGNILERFSAQQFPDLHSELNLSSLELGDSALYFCASSVGSGYSYEQYFGPGTRLTVT.